Below, 6 T cell receptor beta chains from the same sample are listed, as sequenced in a study of CD8+ T cells in alopecia areata. Indicated treatment: oral pan-JAK inhibitor, 5-10 mg twice daily. Investigators isolated RNA and reverse transcribed it into cDNA to act as the sequencing template. The table came from immunoSEQ multiplex PCR; TCRdb's copy has only in-frame clones and leaves some out. This table holds more than 140,000 clones, 70% to 90% found once. The sequencing here drew on CD8+ T cells sorted from blood, taken at week 4, from a patient treated with tofacitinib. The receptors here all came from a human donor with alopecia areata.

The gene calls are TRBV29-1 and TRBJ2-7; D is perhaps TRBD2 (5 bases). This CDR3 region has 14 residues. Germline CDR1 SQVTM, CDR2 ANQGSEA. The ends were cut back, 6 bases at V and 9 bases at J, with 24 bases in the middle. The CDR3 nucleotides are TGCAGCGTGGCCAGGACTTTATGCCTGTGCGGGCAGTACTTC. This encodes CSVARTLCLCGQYF.

This chain uses TRBV5-4 with TRBJ2-7; unclear D gene. CDR1 is SGHNT and CDR2 is YYREEE in the germline V gene (reference sequence). CDR3 size: 12 residues. V shed 1 base and J shed 5 bases, with 7 bases lying between them. As DNA, the CDR3 is TGTGCCAGCAGCTTGCGCTCTCACGAGCAGTACTTC. This sequence encodes CASSLRSHEQYF.

CDR3 sequence (DNA): TGTGCCAGTAGTGGGATAGCGGGGCTCTACAATGAGCAGTTCTTC. The encoded protein is CASSGIAGLYNEQFF. The chain links TRBV19 to TRBJ2-1; 8 bases are shared with TRBD2. This CDR3 comprises 15 residues. Germline trimming cut 5 bases from V and 3 bases from J; bases unmatched to any gene: 6. In germline, CDR1 is LNHDA, CDR2 SQIVND (reference sequence).

The J gene is TRBJ2-2, the V gene TRBV29-1; D is unresolved. The CDR3 runs to 11 residues. Germline V gene data show CDR1 as SQVTM and CDR2 as ANQGSEA. Trimming cost V 6 bases and J 7 bases, with 9 bases left between them. The CDR3 loop is CSVAKGGELFF. The CDR3 DNA reads TGCAGCGTGGCCAAGGGCGGGGAGCTGTTTTTT.

The V call is TRBV29-1, the J call TRBJ1-5; perhaps TRBD1 as D (6 bases). Germline CDR1 reads SQVTM; CDR2 reads ANQGSEA. Between the trimmed V and J ends, which lost 5 bases and 0 bases, there was a span of 14 bases. The CDR3 extends over 15 amino acids. The CDR3, as DNA: TGCAGCGTTTCAGGGGCGGAGACTAGCAATCAGCCCCAGCATTTT. It is translated as CSVSGAETSNQPQHF. Based on the CDR3 plus reference TRBV29-1 and TRBJ1-5, the full variable domain is SAVISQKPSRDICQRGTSLTIQCQVDSQVTMMFWYRQQPGQSLTLIATANQGSEATYESGFVIDKFPISRPNLTFSTLTVSNMSPEDSSIYLCSVSGAETSNQPQHFGDGTRLSIL.

This clone occurred once. The chain has TRBV27 and TRBJ1-1; weak D call: TRBD1 (6 bases). V was trimmed by 5 bases and J by 0 bases, leaving 13 bases between them. This CDR3 is built from 15 residues. CDR1 MNHEY and CDR2 SMNVEV come from the germline V gene (reference sequence). The DNA for the CDR3 is TGTGCCAGCAGTGCTTGGACAGACGTGAACACTGAAGCTTTCTTT. It yields the protein CASSAWTDVNTEAFF.